Below, 3 T cell receptor beta chains from the same sample are listed, as sequenced in a study of blood T cell repertoires in COVID-19. The assay was immunoSEQ multiplex PCR, and TCRdb's table has in-frame clones only and misses some. The table has about 260,000 clones, approximately 88% seen once. Specimen: peripheral blood. The receptors here all came from a woman between 65 and 79 years old with COVID-19, enrolled during active disease.

The chain's CDR3 is CATSGSGTANEKLFF. DNA for the CDR3: TGTGCCACCAGCGGTTCCGGGACAGCCAATGAAAAACTGTTTTTT. The V and J genes are TRBV15 and TRBJ1-4; 7 bases match TRBD1. V lost 5 bases to trimming and J lost 5 bases; unmatched junction nucleotides: 8. This CDR3 comprises 15 residues. Germline CDR1 LNHNV, CDR2 YYDKDF (reference sequence).

This chain links TRBV11-2 with TRBJ2-7; 9 bases agree with TRBD2. The ends lost 5 bases at V and 7 bases at J; junction bases unmatched: 15. The CDR3 length is 16 residues. The germline gives CDR1 SGHAT, CDR2 FQNNGV. CDR3 coding DNA: TGTGCCAGCAGCCCGCCGGGGACTAGCCCTACGAGGGAGCAGTACTTC. This translates into CASSPPGTSPTREQYF.

The gene calls are TRBV21-1 and TRBJ2-5; TRBD2 is the table's D call, not checked against the DNA. TRBV21-1 is a pseudogene segment. The length of the CDR3 is 15 residues. The DNA for the CDR3 is TGTGCCAGCAGCCCCCGAGCGACCATTGGGGAGACCCAGTACTTC. Its protein is CASSPRATIGETQYF.